This is a list of T cell receptor beta chains from one sample in a study of T-cell reconstitution after alpha-beta-depleted transplantation in children. TCRdb analysed the PCR reads with MiXCR anew, one entry per CDR3 protein. The sample records some 200,000 distinct CDR3 sequences, approximately 7% being singletons. The source was PBMCs from the stem cell graft donor, collected from the stem cell graft. These receptors were collected from a human donor who donated a stem cell graft to a child with Wiskott-Aldrich syndrome. Each CDR3 is given with its conserved first and last residue. D genes are given only for firm matches. Clone size is given for some rows only: seen once, a few or many times, or a class if the clone is expanded.

>many|TRBV11-1|TRBD1|TRBJ2-2
CASSLGTGVFANTGELFF
TGTGCCAGCAGCTTAGGGACAGGAGTATTCGCGAACACCGGGGAGCTGTTTTTT
>many|TRBV27|-|TRBJ1-2
CASSLTPREGYTF
TGTGCCAGCAGTTTGACCCCTCGAGAGGGCTACACCTTC
>many|TRBV5-1|-|TRBJ1-1
CASSLESNTEAFF
TGCGCCAGCAGCTTGGAATCGAACACTGAAGCTTTCTTT
>many|TRBV7-9|-|TRBJ2-1
CASSSDPRVEQFF
TGTGCCAGCAGCTCGGACCCCAGGGTAGAGCAGTTCTTC
>many|TRBV5-1|-|TRBJ2-1
CASSWGLNRRIYNEQFF
TGCGCCAGCAGCTGGGGACTTAACAGGCGTATTTACAATGAGCAGTTCTTC
>many|TRBV15|-|TRBJ1-1
CATSRAGVYITEAFF
TGTGCCACCAGCAGGGCAGGGGTTTACATCACTGAAGCTTTCTTT
>-|TRBV4-3|TRBD1|TRBJ2-7
CASSQGTGHTAEQYF
TGCGCCAGCAGCCAGGGGACAGGGCATACCGCCGAGCAGTACTTC
>many|TRBV29-1|TRBD1|TRBJ2-2
CSAGTGATGELFF
TGCAGCGCTGGGACAGGGGCAACCGGGGAGCTGTTTTTT
>many|TRBV3-1|TRBD1|TRBJ2-2
CASWKGAGTGELFF
TGTGCCAGCTGGAAGGGGGCTGGCACCGGGGAGCTGTTTTTT
>many|TRBV29-1|-|TRBJ2-3
CSVEDGAGTDTQYF
TGCAGCGTTGAAGATGGCGCCGGGACAGATACGCAGTATTTT
>many|TRBV27|TRBD1|TRBJ2-7
CASSSLGTGTSYEQYF
TGTGCCAGCAGTTCTTTAGGGACAGGCACCTCCTACGAGCAGTACTTC
>many|TRBV12-3/TRBV12-4|-|TRBJ2-7
CASSFGQGSGEQYF
TGTGCCAGCAGTTTTGGTCAGGGGTCTGGGGAGCAGTACTTC
>many|TRBV25-1|-|TRBJ1-6
CASSEQIYNSPLHF
TGTGCCAGCAGTGAACAAATTTATAATTCACCCCTCCACTTT
>many|TRBV10-3|-|TRBJ2-3
CATTSPGQSSTDTQYF
TGTGCCACCACTTCACCGGGACAAAGTTCCACAGATACGCAGTATTTT
>few|TRBV5-5|-|TRBJ2-5
CASSLEHSSETQYF
TGTGCCAGCAGCTTGGAGCACTCTTCGGAGACCCAGTACTTC
>many|TRBV15|-|TRBJ2-1
CATSRVAGANEQFF
TGTGCCACCAGCAGAGTGGCGGGGGCCAATGAGCAGTTCTTC
>many|TRBV12-3/TRBV12-4|TRBD1|TRBJ1-6
CASSRDRGMSPLHF
TGTGCCAGCAGTAGGGACAGGGGGATGTCACCCCTCCACTTT
>many|TRBV20-1|-|TRBJ1-1
CSAQGGAWTEAFF
TGCAGTGCTCAAGGGGGGGCTTGGACTGAAGCTTTCTTT
>few|TRBV6-5|-|TRBJ1-3
CASRPNDRSGNTIYF
TGTGCCAGCAGACCGAACGACAGATCTGGAAACACCATATATTTT
>-|TRBV30|-|TRBJ2-7
CAWSGGNSYEQYF
TGTGCCTGGAGTGGGGGAAATTCCTACGAGCAGTACTTC
>many|TRBV5-1|TRBD2|TRBJ2-4
CASSLGGKNKNIQYF
TGCGCCAGCAGCCTGGGGGGGAAGAACAAAAACATTCAGTACTTC
>many|TRBV11-2|TRBD2|TRBJ2-2
CASSYPGLARPPWGAGELFF
TGTGCCAGCAGCTACCCGGGACTAGCCAGGCCACCCTGGGGCGCCGGGGAGCTGTTTTTT
>many|TRBV20-1|-|TRBJ2-1
CSAEDRYSYNEQFF
TGCAGTGCAGAAGACAGGTACTCCTACAATGAGCAGTTCTTC
>many|TRBV2|-|TRBJ1-1
CACMDEQNTEAFF
TGTGCCTGCATGGACGAGCAGAACACTGAAGCTTTCTTT
>many|TRBV12-3/TRBV12-4|-|TRBJ2-1
CASSFRPTSEQFF
TGTGCCAGCAGTTTTCGGCCGACAAGTGAGCAGTTCTTC
>many|TRBV20-1|-|TRBJ2-1
CSARDFSHRSYNEQFF
TGCAGTGCTAGAGATTTCAGCCACCGCTCCTACAATGAGCAGTTCTTC
>many|TRBV7-9|-|TRBJ2-7
CASSLQRGRLYLHEQYF
TGTGCCAGCAGCTTGCAGCGAGGGAGACTATACCTCCACGAGCAGTACTTC
>many|TRBV5-5|-|TRBJ1-2
CASSLIGGMGYGYTF
TGTGCCAGCAGCTTGATAGGAGGAATGGGTTATGGCTACACCTTC
>many|TRBV1|-|TRBJ1-6
CTSYTARVQKYSPLHF
TGCACCAGCTATACAGCAAGGGTTCAGAAATATTCACCCCTCCACTTT
>many|TRBV10-3|-|TRBJ1-3
CAISESRGTGNTIYF
TGTGCCATCAGTGAGTCGCGGGGGACTGGAAACACCATATATTTT
>many|TRBV7-9|-|TRBJ1-2
CASSPGGQNYGYTF
TGTGCCAGCAGCCCCGGAGGACAGAACTATGGCTACACCTTC
>many|TRBV6-2/TRBV6-3|-|TRBJ2-1
CASRNPPGGSSYNEQFF
TGTGCCAGCAGAAACCCCCCGGGTGGGAGCTCCTACAATGAGCAGTTCTTC
>many|TRBV5-1|-|TRBJ1-6
CASSLEPSSPLHF
TGCGCCAGCAGCTTGGAACCAAGTTCACCCCTCCACTTT
>many|TRBV27|-|TRBJ1-1
CASSSGGLGDTEAFF
TGTGCCAGCAGTTCTGGGGGGCTGGGAGACACTGAAGCTTTCTTT
>many|TRBV6-8|-|TRBJ2-1
CATITMALDNEQFF
TGTGCCACCATCACGATGGCACTAGACAATGAGCAGTTCTTC
>-|TRBV5-1|-|TRBJ2-7
CASSLAAGLTYEQYF
TGCGCCAGCAGCTTGGCGGCGGGATTGACCTACGAGCAGTACTTC
>many|TRBV12-5|TRBD1|TRBJ2-3
CASGYGQGTDTQYF
TGTGCTAGTGGTTATGGACAGGGAACAGATACGCAGTATTTT
>many|TRBV6-5|-|TRBJ2-1
CASSSGTPERYNEQFF
TGTGCCAGCAGTTCCGGGACCCCAGAACGCTACAATGAGCAGTTCTTC
>-|TRBV12-3/TRBV12-4|-|TRBJ2-2
CASSSQRGFVTGELFF
TGTGCCAGCAGTTCCCAAAGGGGGTTTGTAACCGGGGAGCTGTTTTTT
>-|TRBV5-5|-|TRBJ1-2
CASSFLQVAGYTF
TGTGCCAGCAGCTTCCTGCAGGTTGCTGGCTACACCTTC
>few|TRBV11-2|TRBD2|TRBJ2-7
CASSERTSGPAVSYEQYF
TGTGCCAGCAGCGAAAGGACTAGCGGCCCGGCGGTATCCTACGAGCAGTACTTC
>many|TRBV20-1|TRBD1|TRBJ2-2
CSARDISDRANTGELFF
TGCAGTGCTAGAGATATAAGTGACAGGGCGAACACCGGGGAGCTGTTTTTT
>many|TRBV3-1|-|TRBJ1-4
CASSLHRVPIETNEKLFF
TGTGCCAGCAGCCTACACAGGGTCCCAATTGAGACTAATGAAAAACTGTTTTTT
>-|TRBV28|-|TRBJ2-7
CASSAPSAVTYEQYF
TGTGCCAGCAGCGCCCCATCGGCGGTCACCTACGAGCAGTACTTC
>-|TRBV5-6|-|TRBJ2-5
CASSFWGGETQYF
TGTGCCAGCAGCTTTTGGGGGGGCGAGACCCAGTACTTC
>many|TRBV20-1|TRBD1|TRBJ2-3
CSARGQGQTDTQYF
TGCAGTGCTAGGGGACAGGGCCAGACAGATACGCAGTATTTT
>many|TRBV20-1|-|TRBJ1-1
CSATVGARNTEAFF
TGCAGTGCTACGGTGGGGGCGCGGAACACTGAAGCTTTCTTT
>many|TRBV12-3/TRBV12-4|-|TRBJ2-3
CASSPPHSGRGTDTQYF
TGTGCCAGCAGTCCGCCTCACTCCGGTAGAGGCACAGATACGCAGTATTTT